A selection of T cell receptor beta chains follows, all from one sample in a study of response to subunit inactivated influenza vaccine. MiXCR was run by TCRdb on the RT-PCR reads, yielding one entry per CDR3 protein. Of more than 200,000 distinct CDR3 sequences listed, 10% to 15% are singletons. The material sequenced was non-naive T cells sorted from PBMCs, taken 14 to 15 days before vaccination. All receptors come from a man in his fifties or sixties who received an inactivated influenza vaccine. Both conserved end residues are part of each CDR3. The D gene is left open where the match is weak. Size tells how often a clone was seen (once, few, many) or the class of an expanded clone, and some rows leave it out.

abundance	v_gene	d_gene	j_gene	CDR3nt	CDR3aa
NA	TRBV7-3	NA	TRBJ1-1	TGTGCCAGCAGCTTAGTAGGGGAGGACACTGAAGCTTTCTTT	CASSLVGEDTEAFF
few	TRBV6-1	NA	TRBJ2-5	TGTGCCAGCAGTGAGTCTTGGTCAGGGGAAGAGACCCAGTACTTC	CASSESWSGEETQYF
few	TRBV12-3/TRBV12-4	TRBD1	TRBJ2-4	TGTGCCAGCAGCCGGGACAGGGGAAACATTCAGTACTTC	CASSRDRGNIQYF
NA	TRBV20-1	TRBD1	TRBJ2-5	TGCAGTGCTAGAGTACAGGGGAGCTTTGAGACCCAGTACTTC	CSARVQGSFETQYF
many	TRBV5-1	TRBD1	TRBJ2-3	TGCGCCAGCAGCGGAAGGGGGCAGGTCACAGATACGCAGTATTTT	CASSGRGQVTDTQYF
NA	TRBV30	NA	TRBJ1-1	TGTGCCTCGGCACCAGGGACCTCGAACACTGAAGCTTTCTTT	CASAPGTSNTEAFF
NA	TRBV20-1	NA	TRBJ1-2	TGCAGTGCTAGCCCAGGGATAGGGGGCTACACCTTC	CSASPGIGGYTF
NA	TRBV15	TRBD1	TRBJ2-7	TGTGCCACCAGCAGAACTCCGGGACAGGGCTCCTACGAGCAGTACTTC	CATSRTPGQGSYEQYF
few	TRBV10-3	NA	TRBJ1-5	TGTGCCATCAGTACTATGGGGGATCAGCCCCAGCATTTT	CAISTMGDQPQHF
few	TRBV12-3/TRBV12-4	TRBD2	TRBJ2-1	TGTGCCAGCAGTCCACCGGGGGGGGGCCGGAGCAATGAGCAGTTCTTC	CASSPPGGGRSNEQFF
NA	TRBV11-2	TRBD1	TRBJ2-1	TGTGCCAGCAGCAAGACAGGGAGCTCCTACAATGAGCAGTTCTTC	CASSKTGSSYNEQFF
many	TRBV27	NA	TRBJ1-1	TGTGCCAGCAGTTTATATTGGCGTGGGAGGGGCATGAACACTGAAGCTTTCTTT	CASSLYWRGRGMNTEAFF
many	TRBV5-1	NA	TRBJ1-1	TGCGCCAGCAGGTCCCCGGGACGGCCGAACACTGAAGCTTTCTTT	CASRSPGRPNTEAFF
few	TRBV5-5	NA	TRBJ2-3	TGTGCCAGCAGCTTTGGACTACCTAGCACAGATACGCAGTATTTT	CASSFGLPSTDTQYF
few	TRBV7-9	NA	TRBJ2-3	TGTGCCAGCATCTTGGGTACCTCTTCAAAGGGCACAGATACGCAGTATTTT	CASILGTSSKGTDTQYF
few	TRBV20-1	NA	TRBJ1-5	TGCAGTGCTATAATGGGGGACAATCAGCCCCAGCATTTT	CSAIMGDNQPQHF
few	TRBV10-3	NA	TRBJ1-2	TGTGCCATCAGCCGACAGACTACTCTTAACTATGGCTACACCTTC	CAISRQTTLNYGYTF
few	TRBV5-1	NA	TRBJ2-6	TGCGCCAGCAGCTTGGGCCGGACACCGATTTCTGGGGCCAACGTCCTGACTTTC	CASSLGRTPISGANVLTF
many	TRBV5-6	NA	TRBJ2-3	TGTGCCAGCAGCTTGTCTTCTCGGACAGATACGCAGTATTTT	CASSLSSRTDTQYF
NA	TRBV28	NA	TRBJ1-5	TGTGCCAGCACCCCCAGGGGTTTTCAGCCCCAGCATTTT	CASTPRGFQPQHF
NA	TRBV5-1	TRBD2	TRBJ2-1	TGCGCCAGCAGCTTGGGGCTAGCGGGAGACGGTGAGCAGTTCTTC	CASSLGLAGDGEQFF
many	TRBV5-1	TRBD1	TRBJ2-2	TGCGCCAGCACCACGAGTACGGACAGGTCGAACACCGGGGAGCTGTTTTTT	CASTTSTDRSNTGELFF
NA	TRBV21-1	NA	TRBJ2-7	TGTGCCAGCAGCAAAGCGGGACACCATGGAGGGTACGAGCAGTACTTC	CASSKAGHHGGYEQYF